These T cell receptor beta chains were read from a single sample in a study of cytomegalovirus exposure and HLA in healthy donors. Libraries were prepared by immunoSEQ multiplex PCR; TCRdb keeps only in-frame clonotypes and omits some of them. Seen here are 55,000 to 85,000 clones, approximately 75% observed once, and the top ten hold 9% to 14%. The specimen was PBMCs. The receptors here all came from a woman between 40 and 55 years old in good health and CMV-seropositive. CDR3s include the opening cysteine and the closing phenylalanine or tryptophan. The D gene is left open where the match is weak. Rows may omit the clone size; those that give it use once, few, many or a size class.

V	D	size	J	DNA	CDR3
TRBV7-6	TRBD2	.	TRBJ2-3	TGTGCCAGCAGCCTCCTGACTAGCCTAAAGAGAACAGATACGCAGTATTTT	CASSLLTSLKRTDTQYF
TRBV5-6	.	.	TRBJ1-2	TGTGCCAGCAGCTTGATCGGGCAGGAGGAAGTCTATGGCTACACCTTC	CASSLIGQEEVYGYTF
TRBV7-3	TRBD1	.	TRBJ2-3	TGTGCCAGCAGCTTAACAGGGGGCGAAGATACGCAGTATTTT	CASSLTGGEDTQYF
TRBV29-1	.	.	TRBJ1-1	TGCAGCGTTGGACACCGCGAGATTACTTTCTTT	CSVGHREITFF
TRBV29-1	.	.	TRBJ2-1	TGCAGCGTTGAAGACCGGAGACTACCGTACAATGAGCAGTTCTTC	CSVEDRRLPYNEQFF
TRBV11-1	.	.	TRBJ1-1	TGTGCCAGCAGACGACAGTTAGGCACTGAAGCTTTCTTT	CASRRQLGTEAFF
TRBV5-6	.	.	TRBJ2-3	TGTGCCAGCAGCTTACTGGGAGCGGGTACAGATACGCAGTATTTT	CASSLLGAGTDTQYF
TRBV23-1	TRBD1	.	TRBJ1-1	TGCGCCAGCAGTCAATCGGGACAGGGGGATGATCCCGAAGCTTTCTTT	CASSQSGQGDDPEAFF
TRBV2	.	.	TRBJ1-4	TGTGCCAGCAGTGAGCCAGTACCGAAACTGTTTTTT	CASSEPVPKLFF
TRBV30	TRBD1	.	TRBJ1-2	TGTATGGGGGGTCGACAGGGGACAAATGGCTACACCTTC	CMGGRQGTNGYTF
TRBV27	TRBD1	.	TRBJ1-2	TGTGCCAGCAGACTATCCTCAGGGGGCGGCTACACCTTC	CASRLSSGGGYTF
TRBV5-1	TRBD2	.	TRBJ2-7	TGCGCCAGCAGCGCATGGAGCGGGGGGGCCTCCATGCGTGAGCAGTACTTC	CASSAWSGGASMREQYF
TRBV4-1	.	few	TRBJ1-1	TGCGCCAGCAGCCAAGACTCCCCCGGACAGATGCTGAACACTGAAGCTTTCTTT	CASSQDSPGQMLNTEAFF
TRBV11-1	TRBD2	.	TRBJ2-7	TGTGCCAGCAGCCGAATGACTAGCGGGGGCCATACCTACGAGCAGTACTTC	CASSRMTSGGHTYEQYF
TRBV2	TRBD1	many	TRBJ2-2	TGTGCCAGCAGTCCGGACAGGGGAGCCGGGGAGCTGTTTTTT	CASSPDRGAGELFF